The 10 T cell receptor beta chains reported below all come from one sample, sequenced in a study of early T cells in non-severe SARS-CoV-2 infection. Via MiXCR, TCRdb re-called the 5' RACE reads, giving one row per CDR3 protein. The sample records around 70,000 distinct CDR3 sequences, 12% being singletons. Material for sequencing was whole blood. The receptors come from an adult who was a healthcare worker with PCR-confirmed SARS-CoV-2 infection or an uninfected control (not recorded which).

This clonotype was recorded at least ten times. This chain links TRBV28 with TRBJ2-7; D possibly corresponds to TRBD1 (6 bases). V gave up 6 bases and J gave up 2 bases, with 11 bases separating them. Germline CDR1 reads MDHEN; CDR2 reads SYDVKM. CDR3 size: 13 residues. The CDR3 spells CASRIGQTYEQYF. The DNA for the CDR3 is TGTGCCAGCAGGATAGGACAGACCTACGAGCAGTACTTC.

A few counts support this clonotype. The rearrangement joins TRBV28 to TRBJ2-5; D is ambiguous. The CDR3 is 9 residues long. Germline lookup yields CDR1 MDHEN and CDR2 SYDVKM. The V gene lost 5 bases and the J gene lost 11 bases, with 6 bases spanning the gap. CDR3 sequence (DNA): TGTGCCAGCAGTCCCCCGCAGTACTTC. This translates into CASSPPQYF.

This clonotype was observed at least ten times. The chain uses TRBV28 and TRBJ2-1; 10 bases align to TRBD2. This CDR3 contains 14 residues. The junction had 7 bases not matched to a gene; V was cut back by 7 bases and J by 7 bases. Germline loops: CDR1 MDHEN, CDR2 SYDVKM. The CDR3 coding sequence is TGTGCCAGCAAGAGCGGGAGGGAAGGTAATGAGCAGTTCTTC. Translation: CASKSGREGNEQFF.

This clonotype has at least ten counts. The gene calls are TRBV3-1 and TRBJ2-1; 8 bases are a match to TRBD2. Trimming removed 4 bases from V and 7 bases from J; junction bases left unmatched: 15. In germline, CDR1 is LGHDT, CDR2 YNNKEL (reference sequence). The CDR3 totals 17 residues. The CDR3 DNA reads as TGTGCCAGCAGCCCAAGAGGACGGAGCGGGAGACGGAATGAGCAGTTCTTC. Its translation is CASSPRGRSGRRNEQFF.

V is TRBV4-1 and J is TRBJ1-2; D is possibly TRBD1 (6 bases). The CDR3 runs to 14 residues. CDR1 is MGHRA, CDR2 YSYEKL, per germline. The V end lost 1 base, the J end lost 5 bases, and 11 bases lay between the germline ends. The CDR3 DNA follows: TGCGCCAGCAGCCAAGGGCCAGGGGCTTATGGCTACACCTTC. Protein product: CASSQGPGAYGYTF.

This clonotype was observed at least ten times. In nucleotides, the CDR3 is TGTGCCAGCAGTGAACCTGCGGGAGGCACCATATATTTT. Encoded protein: CASSEPAGGTIYF. The chain is built from TRBV2 and TRBJ1-3; D not resolved. The V gene lost 2 bases and the J gene lost 9 bases, with 11 bases spanning the gap. Germline V gives CDR1 SNHLY, CDR2 FYNNEI. This CDR3 region has 13 residues.

This clonotype has ten or more counts. The V gene is TRBV10-2, the J gene TRBJ1-1, with 7 positions matching TRBD1. This CDR3 contains 14 residues. Unmatched junction bases numbered 6, after V lost 3 bases and J lost 5 bases. Per germline, CDR1 WSHSY and CDR2 SAAADI. The CDR3 region has the DNA TGCGCCAGCAGTGAAGCTCAGGGGGGGACTGAAGCTTTCTTT. Its translation is CASSEAQGGTEAFF.

There are many counts of this clonotype. In DNA, the CDR3 is TGTGCCAGCATGTGGGCGGTCCCGAGCTCCTACAATGAGCAGTTCTTC. Translation: CASMWAVPSSYNEQFF. J is TRBJ2-1 and V is TRBV28; D ambiguous. Germline CDR1 reads MDHEN; CDR2 reads SYDVKM. Trimming removed 7 bases from V and 0 bases from J, with 16 bases in between. The CDR3 length is 16 residues.

This clonotype was seen at least ten times. This chain links TRBV20-1 with TRBJ2-3; maybe TRBD2 (6 bases). V gave up 5 bases and J gave up 0 bases, with 12 bases separating them. CDR3 size: 14 residues. From germline, CDR1 is DFQATT and CDR2 SNEGSKA (reference sequence). CDR3 bases: TGCAGTGCTGGCGGGGCGGAAAGCACAGATACGCAGTATTTT. Protein: CSAGGAESTDTQYF.

This clonotype has a handful of counts. The genes are TRBV3-1 and TRBJ2-3; tentatively, D is TRBD1 (6 bases). Germline CDR1 reads LGHDT; CDR2 reads YNNKEL (reference sequence). Deletions cut 5 bases from V and 0 bases from J, with 15 bases between. The CDR3 extends over 16 amino acids. The CDR3 is CASSSRDTPSTDTQYF. Here the CDR3 DNA reads TGTGCCAGCAGCTCCCGGGACACCCCTAGCACAGATACGCAGTATTTT.